This TCR beta chain was sequenced for a study of blood T cell repertoires in COVID-19. Study in general: COVID-19 samples from acute and convalescent phases originated in the United States, Italy and Spain.

Sequencing was performed with immunoSEQ multiplex PCR; in TCRdb, only in-frame clones are kept and a portion is missing. The table has some 150,000 clones, roughly 80% seen once; the top ten hold about 14%. Sequencing input: peripheral blood. The sequence derives from a woman older than 75 with acute or convalescent COVID-19.

The CDR3 spells CASFGTGLINYGYTF. Here the CDR3 DNA reads TGTGCCAGTTTCGGGACAGGGCTGATTAACTATGGCTACACCTTC. This chain links TRBV6-5 with TRBJ1-2, with TRBD1 matching over 9 bases. Germline-derived CDR1 and CDR2 are MNHEY and SVGAGI. J gave up 1 base and V 9 bases, and 9 bases lay outside the gene matches. This CDR3 is 15 amino acids long.